The 10 T cell receptor beta chains below were found in one sample sequenced in a study of T cells in Graves' hyperthyroidism and ophthalmopathy. From RNA transcripts, TCR beta CDR3 regions were amplified. TCR CDR3 regions were first amplified by RT-PCR with HTBI primers. MiXCR, applied by TCRdb to the multiplex PCR reads, yields one record per CDR3 protein. Of 500,000 to 650,000 distinct CDR3 sequences listed, over 15% were seen once; the top ten hold approximately 15%. The sample consisted of blood. Receptors originate from a woman under 30 with Graves' ophthalmopathy.

The chain links TRBV20-1 to TRBJ1-3; D might be TRBD1 (5 bases). V gave up 3 bases and J gave up 0 bases, with 9 bases separating them. The CDR3 loop spans 14 amino acids. Germline CDR1 DFQATT, CDR2 SNEGSKA (reference sequence). CDR3 sequence reads: CSARHGASGNTIYF. CDR3 DNA: TGCAGTGCTAGGCACGGGGCCTCTGGAAACACCATATATTTT.

The chain combines TRBV5-1 with TRBJ2-5, with D uncertain. The V gene's germline CDR1 is SGHRS and CDR2 YFSETQ. The CDR3 has 13 residues. V shed 0 bases and J shed 7 bases, with 10 bases lying between them. The CDR3 coding sequence is TGCGCCAGCAGCTTGGATGTGGGCGGGACCCAGTACTTC. This gives the protein CASSLDVGGTQYF.

In regard to this clonotype: A much larger clone sits a single nucleotide away, making a read error possible. The chain combines TRBV27 with TRBJ1-2, with D maybe TRBD1 (6 bases). The V gene's germline CDR1 is MNHEY and CDR2 SMNVEV (reference sequence). This CDR3 is built from 16 residues. The V end lost 6 bases, the J end lost 4 bases, and 21 bases lay between the germline ends. In DNA form, the CDR3 reads TGTGCCAGCAGCCCCTACCCCGACAGGCCGAGCTATGGCTACACCTTC. Its translation is CASSPYPDRPSYGYTF.

The chain is built from TRBV10-3 and TRBJ2-3; possibly TRBD1 or TRBD2 for D (6 bases each). CDR1 ENHRY and CDR2 SYGVKD come from the germline V gene. The germline V and J ends were trimmed by 4 bases and 6 bases, with 11 bases remaining between them. The CDR3 extends over 13 amino acids. The CDR3 coding sequence is TGTGCCATCAGTGGGAGGGGGAATGATACGCAGTATTTT. This encodes CAISGRGNDTQYF.

This clonotype was seen a few times. In nucleotides, the CDR3 is TGTGCTAGTGGTTTTCGGGGGGTTAAGTTCTTC. Protein product: CASGFRGVKFF. The chain couples TRBV12-5 to TRBJ2-1; 7 positions agree with TRBD2. CDR1 is LGHNT and CDR2 is FRNRAP in the germline V gene. CDR3 length: 11 residues. The junction had 4 bases not matched to a gene; V was cut back by 3 bases and J by 14 bases.

This clonotype showed up just a few times. The chain uses TRBV6-1 and TRBJ1-1; 7 bases match TRBD1. The trim removed 2 bases at V and 0 bases at J, leaving 3 bases unmatched. The germline V gene encodes CDR1 MNHNS and CDR2 SASEGT. The CDR3 runs 15 residues. This CDR3 reads CASSEPTGVNTEAFF. As DNA, the CDR3 is TGTGCCAGCAGTGAACCCACAGGGGTGAACACTGAAGCTTTCTTT.

This clonotype was counted only a few times. V is TRBV19 and J is TRBJ2-3; D ambiguous. Germline V gives CDR1 LNHDA, CDR2 SQIVND (reference sequence). This CDR3 is 13 amino acids long. Trimming shortened V by 3 bases and J by 3 bases, and 7 bases separated the two germline ends. The DNA for the CDR3 is TGTGCCAGTAGTATCTTAGTTACAGATACGCAGTATTTT. Residues: CASSILVTDTQYF.

This clonotype occurred many times. J is TRBJ1-2 and V is TRBV7-2; D unclear. The CDR3 length is 12 residues. V lost 3 bases to trimming and J lost 4 bases, with 6 bases between them. Germline CDR1 and CDR2: SGHTA and FQGNSA. CDR3 sequence (DNA): TGTGCCAGCAGCTTTTTCAGCTATGGCTACACCTTC. Translated, it gives CASSFFSYGYTF.

V is TRBV4-3 and J is TRBJ2-4, with a possible D match to TRBD1 (5 bases). CDR1 is LGHNA, CDR2 YSLEER, per germline. The CDR3 sequence is 12 residues long. V was cut by 2 bases and J by 6 bases, with 5 bases left in between. CDR3 nucleotide sequence: TGCGCCAGCAGCCAACAGGGAAACATTCAGTACTTC. Translated, it gives CASSQQGNIQYF.

This clonotype was counted ten times or more. V is TRBV28 and J is TRBJ1-1; D possibly corresponds to TRBD1 (5 bases). Looked up from germline, CDR1 is MDHEN and CDR2 is SYDVKM. This CDR3 region has 13 residues. With 7 bases removed from V and 6 bases from J, the gap between germline ends came to 15 bases. The CDR3 sequence: CASTAGVGAEAFF. The CDR3 coding sequence is TGTGCCAGCACCGCGGGGGTTGGTGCTGAAGCTTTCTTT.